This entry features one T cell receptor beta chain sequence. Clones were read by immunoSEQ multiplex PCR, and TCRdb kept only the in-frame ones, dropping some. The sample shows just under 65,000 clones, roughly 89% of them seen only once. V lost 7 bases and J 6 bases, leaving 18 bases between the germline ends. Germline CDR1 is SQVTM and CDR2 is ANQGSEA. There are 13 residues in the CDR3. The record originates from a study of PD-1 blockade in classical Hodgkin lymphoma. The time point: cycle 4 day 1 (C4D1), after less than seven weeks of nivolumab. Each patient relapsed following autologous stem cell transplantation, and prior brentuximab vedotin exposure differed.

The sequences come from peripheral blood mononuclear cells (PBMCs), collected before the fourth cycle of nivolumab. The source is a human donor with classical Hodgkin lymphoma. The chain carries TRBV29-1 and TRBJ1-2; perhaps TRBD1 as D (5 bases). The CDR3 is CSAPHQGVNGYTF. The CDR3 nucleotides read TGCAGCGCCCCCCATCAGGGAGTGAATGGCTACACCTTC.